The entry that follows covers one T cell receptor (beta chain) sequence. As yet, its antigen is unknown. This specimen belongs to a study of shared clonotypes between healthy human individuals. General study points: The rarefaction results pointed to incomplete sorted-subset sequencing despite large depth. Generally, estimated richness proved larger in naive subsets than it did in memory subsets.

The CDR3 is made up of 13 amino acids. Germline CDR1 SGHNT, CDR2 YYREEE (reference sequence). The V segment lost 4 bases and the J segment 6 bases; nucleotides outside the gene matches: 7. Over several immunoSEQ plates, each subset's genomic DNA was distributed in even portions. The method was immunoSEQ multiplex PCR; TCRdb's version includes in-frame clones alone and lacks a portion of them. The table shows hundreds of thousands of clones, with roughly 96% occurring only once. The naive CD8 fraction comprised CD45RO-negative cells positively selected for CCR7 and excluded terminally differentiated effector memory CD45RA+ cells.

The sequencing input was naive CD8+ T cells sorted from blood. This receptor was identified in a woman in her twenties or thirties in good health. This chain links TRBV5-4 with TRBJ2-7; 7 bases align to TRBD2. The CDR3 here is CASSGGLPVEQYF. Here the CDR3 DNA reads TGTGCCAGCAGCGGGGGACTACCGGTCGAGCAGTACTTC.